Sequencing of this TCR beta chain was carried out in a study of CXCR3-negative and CXCR3-positive naive CD8 T cells. In regard to this clonotype: The antigen is undetermined.

Each TRB cDNA library was prepared by 5' RACE (with UMI labels). With the 5' RACE reads reprocessed, TCRdb shows one record per CDR3 protein and no DNA. The sample holds over 100,000 distinct CDR3 sequences. Germline loops: CDR1 SQVTM, CDR2 ANQGSEA. This CDR3 has 12 amino acids. The study, taken as a whole, reports: Naive CXCR3-negative and CXCR3-positive cells had similar TRBV-TRBJ usage; memory differed. Both naive subsets carried similar amounts of surface CD5, so TCR strength was inferred from TRB CDR3 properties. Memory CD8+ cells had much lower diversity, and both naive subsets had comparably high diversity.

A CD45RO-CCR7+CD27+CD95- phenotype identified naive CD8+ T cells. The receptor's source is a human donor in good health. Some clones in this sample may be carry-over from other donors' samples. This chain connects TRBV29-1 to TRBJ2-3; the TCRdb D gene call, TRBD1, has no DNA to confirm it. Sequencing used naive CXCR3- CD8+ T cells from blood. Subset given: CD45RO-CCR7+CD27+CD95- naive CD8+ T cells lacking CXCR3 (TNR3-). The CDR3: CSGTAYTDTQYF.